The entry below gives a single T cell receptor (beta chain) sequence along with its context. The specificity of this receptor is unknown. One base away there is no much larger clone; base qualities are not given. Repertoires were sampled repeatedly over the course of chemoradiotherapy so that clonal expansion in the tumor microenvironment could be followed. The receptor library was made with the immunoSEQ multiplex PCR assay. TCRdb took this table from immuneACCESS and kept in-frame rearrangements with V and J called. Such tables lack part of the clones; where checked against another copy, unresolved V genes explain under half of the gap, and the rest is unexplained. The sample yields about 9,200 clones; around 74% were counted once. About 37% of the sample is held by the ten biggest clonotypes. This specimen belongs to a study of chemoradiotherapy in HPV16-positive cancers (dated by TCRdb to between 2021 and 2024). Turning to the overall study: Functional T-cell assays on cells from two HPV16-positive patients defined candidate HPV-specific T-cell clones and common TCR motifs. The study asked whether T-cell immunity to the HPV oncoproteins E6 and E7 changes during chemoradiotherapy and whether this immunity affects survival. Next, the candidate HPV-specific TCRs and motifs were followed in TCR repertoires from under 95 patients with HPV-related cancers.

The research as a whole found: Expansion of candidate HPV-specific clones and E7-related TCR motifs was observed in the tumor microenvironment during treatment, whereas no such expansion was observed for non-HPV-specific T cells. Improved recurrence-free survival in HPV16-positive patients was associated with expansion of HPV-responsive T cells during chemoradiotherapy. The functional definition of HPV-specific T cells came from only two HPV16-positive patients, and the survival association was reported for HPV16-positive patients.

Measured from the cysteine to the phenylalanine, the CDR3 is 13 residues long. Just CDR3 DNA is preserved here, 39 bases in frame from base 1. Deletion took 4 bases off V and 6 bases off J, with a span of 11 bases between the germline ends. Looking up the germline V gene yields CDR1 SGHRS and CDR2 YFSETQ. The sample in question was tumor tissue, obtained from a patient who underwent chemoradiotherapy. The clonotype was recovered from a human donor with HPV-associated anogenital cancer. The chain joins TRBV5-1 to TRBJ1-5; no D gene can be assigned with confidence. The CDR3 in this case is CASSEGSFQPQHF. The sequenced DNA is TGCGCCAGCAGCGAGGGTTCGTTTCAGCCCCAGCATTTT.